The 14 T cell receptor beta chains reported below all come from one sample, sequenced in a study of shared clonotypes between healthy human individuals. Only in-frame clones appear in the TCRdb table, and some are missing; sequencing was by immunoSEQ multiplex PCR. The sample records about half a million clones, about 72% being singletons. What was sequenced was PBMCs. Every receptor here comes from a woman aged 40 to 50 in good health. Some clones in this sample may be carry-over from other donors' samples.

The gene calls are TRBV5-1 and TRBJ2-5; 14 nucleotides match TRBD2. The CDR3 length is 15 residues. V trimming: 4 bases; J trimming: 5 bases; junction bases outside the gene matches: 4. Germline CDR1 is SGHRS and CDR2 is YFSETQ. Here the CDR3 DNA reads TGCGCCAGCAGCACCGGGACTAGCGGGAGCGAGACCCAGTACTTC. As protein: CASSTGTSGSETQYF.

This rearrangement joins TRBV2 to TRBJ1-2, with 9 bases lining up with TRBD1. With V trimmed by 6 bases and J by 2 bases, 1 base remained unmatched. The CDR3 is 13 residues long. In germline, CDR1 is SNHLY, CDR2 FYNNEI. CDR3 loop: CASRGQGNYGYTF. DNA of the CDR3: TGTGCCAGCAGGGGACAGGGCAACTATGGCTACACCTTC.

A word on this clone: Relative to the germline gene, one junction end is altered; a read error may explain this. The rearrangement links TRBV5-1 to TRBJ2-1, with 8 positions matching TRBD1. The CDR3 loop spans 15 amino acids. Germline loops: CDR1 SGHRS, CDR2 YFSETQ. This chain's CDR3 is CANSLLTTGGNEQFF. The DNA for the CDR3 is TGCGCCAACAGCCTCCTAACTACAGGGGGCAATGAGCAGTTCTTC.

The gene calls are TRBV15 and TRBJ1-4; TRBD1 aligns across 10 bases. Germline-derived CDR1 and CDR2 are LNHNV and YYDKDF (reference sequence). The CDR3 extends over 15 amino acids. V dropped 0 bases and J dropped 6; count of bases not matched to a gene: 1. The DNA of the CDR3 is TGTGCCACCAGCAGAGATGGGACAGGGGATGAAAAACTGTTTTTT. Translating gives CATSRDGTGDEKLFF.

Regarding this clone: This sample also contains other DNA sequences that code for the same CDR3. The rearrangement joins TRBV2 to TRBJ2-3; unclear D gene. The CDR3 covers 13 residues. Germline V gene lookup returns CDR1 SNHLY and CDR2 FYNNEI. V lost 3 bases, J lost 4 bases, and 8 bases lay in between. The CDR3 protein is CASSDGVADTQYF. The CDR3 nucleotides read TGTGCCAGCAGTGATGGGGTAGCAGATACGCAGTATTTT.

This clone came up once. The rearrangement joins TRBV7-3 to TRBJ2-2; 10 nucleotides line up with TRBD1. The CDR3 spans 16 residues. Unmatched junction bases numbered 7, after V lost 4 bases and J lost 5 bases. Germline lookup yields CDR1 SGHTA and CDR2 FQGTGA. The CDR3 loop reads CASSSLDRGITGELFF. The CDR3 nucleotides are TGTGCCAGCAGCTCCTTGGACAGGGGGATTACCGGGGAGCTGTTTTTT.

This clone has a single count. The CDR3 is CASSLGNLEQYF. The DNA for the CDR3 is TGTGCCAGCAGTTTAGGGAATCTCGAGCAGTACTTC. The rearrangement links TRBV28 to TRBJ2-7; D is ambiguous. V shed 2 bases and J shed 6 bases, with 8 bases lying between them. The CDR3 runs to 12 residues. Per the germline V gene, CDR1 is MDHEN and CDR2 is SYDVKM. The full variable domain, in which reference TRBV28 and TRBJ2-7 provide the parts outside the CDR3, is DVKVTQSSRYLVKRTGEKVFLECVQDMDHENMFWYRQDPGLGLRLIYFSYDVKMKEKGDIPEGYSVSREKKERFSLILESASTNQTSMYLCASSLGNLEQYFGPGTRLTVT.

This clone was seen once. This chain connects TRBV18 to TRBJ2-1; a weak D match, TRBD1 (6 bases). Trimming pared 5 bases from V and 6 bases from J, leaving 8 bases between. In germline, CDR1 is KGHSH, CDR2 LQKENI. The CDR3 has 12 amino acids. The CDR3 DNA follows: TGTGCCAGCTCAGGACAGACCAATGAGCAGTTCTTC. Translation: CASSGQTNEQFF.

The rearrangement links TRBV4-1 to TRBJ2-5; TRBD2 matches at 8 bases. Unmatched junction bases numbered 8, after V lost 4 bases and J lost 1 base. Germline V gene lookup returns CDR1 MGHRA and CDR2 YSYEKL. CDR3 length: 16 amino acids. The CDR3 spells CASSPAPGLGQETQYF. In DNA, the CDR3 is TGCGCCAGCAGCCCTGCCCCGGGACTAGGCCAAGAGACCCAGTACTTC.

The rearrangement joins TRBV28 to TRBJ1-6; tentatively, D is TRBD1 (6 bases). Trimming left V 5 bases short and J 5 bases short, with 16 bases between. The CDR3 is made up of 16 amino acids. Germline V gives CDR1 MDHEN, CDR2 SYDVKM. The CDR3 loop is CASSRDRSRDNSPLHF. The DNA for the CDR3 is TGTGCCAGCAGTCGCGACAGGTCAAGGGATAATTCACCCCTCCACTTT.

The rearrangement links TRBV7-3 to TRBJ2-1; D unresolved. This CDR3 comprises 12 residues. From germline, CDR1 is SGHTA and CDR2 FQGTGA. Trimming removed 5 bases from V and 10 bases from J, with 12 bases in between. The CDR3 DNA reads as TGTGCCAGCAGCCCCACCCTAGGAGAGCAGTTCTTC. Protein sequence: CASSPTLGEQFF.

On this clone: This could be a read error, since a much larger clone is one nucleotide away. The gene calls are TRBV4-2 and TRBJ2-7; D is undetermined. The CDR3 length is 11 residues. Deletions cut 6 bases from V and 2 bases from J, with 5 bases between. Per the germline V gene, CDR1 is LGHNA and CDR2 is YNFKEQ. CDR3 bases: TGTGCCAGCAGTTCTACCTACGAGCAGTACTTC. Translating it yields CASSSTYEQYF.

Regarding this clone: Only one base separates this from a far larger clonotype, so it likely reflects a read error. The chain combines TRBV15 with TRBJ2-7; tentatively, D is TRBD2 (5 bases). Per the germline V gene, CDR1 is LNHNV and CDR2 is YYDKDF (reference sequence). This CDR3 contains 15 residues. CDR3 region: CATSRDRSGRREQHF. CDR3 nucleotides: TGTGCCACCAGCAGAGATCGAAGCGGTAGGCGCGAGCAGCACTTC.

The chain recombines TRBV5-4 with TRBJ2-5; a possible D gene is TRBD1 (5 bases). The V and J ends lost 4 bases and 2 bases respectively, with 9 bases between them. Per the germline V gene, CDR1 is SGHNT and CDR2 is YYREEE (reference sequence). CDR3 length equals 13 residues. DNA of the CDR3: TGTGCCAGCAGCCAAGACAGACAAGAGACCCAGTACTTC. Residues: CASSQDRQETQYF.